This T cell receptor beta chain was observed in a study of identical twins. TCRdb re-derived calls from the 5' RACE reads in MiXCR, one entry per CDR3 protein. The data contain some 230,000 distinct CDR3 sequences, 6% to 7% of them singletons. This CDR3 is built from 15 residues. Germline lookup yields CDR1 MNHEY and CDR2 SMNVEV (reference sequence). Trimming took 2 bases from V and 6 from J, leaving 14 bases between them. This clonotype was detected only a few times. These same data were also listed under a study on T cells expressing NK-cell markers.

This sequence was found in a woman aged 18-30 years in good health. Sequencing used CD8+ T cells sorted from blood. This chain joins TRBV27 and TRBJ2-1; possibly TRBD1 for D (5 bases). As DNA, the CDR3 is TGTGCCAGCAGTTTAGGAGTAGGGGTTGGCAATGAGCAGTTCTTC. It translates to CASSLGVGVGNEQFF.